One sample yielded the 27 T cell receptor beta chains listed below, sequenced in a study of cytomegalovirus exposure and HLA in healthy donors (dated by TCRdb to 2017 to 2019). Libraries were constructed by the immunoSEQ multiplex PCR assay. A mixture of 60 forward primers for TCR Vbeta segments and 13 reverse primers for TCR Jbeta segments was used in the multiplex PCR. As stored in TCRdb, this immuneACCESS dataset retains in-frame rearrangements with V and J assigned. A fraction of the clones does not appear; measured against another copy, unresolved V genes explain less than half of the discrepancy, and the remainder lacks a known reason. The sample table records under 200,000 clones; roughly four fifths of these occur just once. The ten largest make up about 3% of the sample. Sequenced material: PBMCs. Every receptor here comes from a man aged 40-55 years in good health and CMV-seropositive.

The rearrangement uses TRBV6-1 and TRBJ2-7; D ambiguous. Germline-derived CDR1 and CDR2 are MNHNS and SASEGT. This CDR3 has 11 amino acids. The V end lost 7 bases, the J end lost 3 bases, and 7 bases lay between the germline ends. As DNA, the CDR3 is TGTGCCAGCAACCACAACTACGAGCAGTACTTC. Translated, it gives CASNHNYEQYF.

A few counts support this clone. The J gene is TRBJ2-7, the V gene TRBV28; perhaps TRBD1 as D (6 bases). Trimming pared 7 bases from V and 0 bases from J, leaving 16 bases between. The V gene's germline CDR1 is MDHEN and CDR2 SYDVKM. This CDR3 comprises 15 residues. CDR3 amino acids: CASTPAGDNSYEQYF. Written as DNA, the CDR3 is TGTGCCAGCACGCCGGCAGGGGACAACTCCTACGAGCAGTACTTC.

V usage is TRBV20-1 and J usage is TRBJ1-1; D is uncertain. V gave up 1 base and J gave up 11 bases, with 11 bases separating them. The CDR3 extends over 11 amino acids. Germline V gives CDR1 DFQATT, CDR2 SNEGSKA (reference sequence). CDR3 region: CSARVQVSAFF. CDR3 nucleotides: TGCAGTGCTAGAGTCCAGGTAAGTGCTTTCTTT.

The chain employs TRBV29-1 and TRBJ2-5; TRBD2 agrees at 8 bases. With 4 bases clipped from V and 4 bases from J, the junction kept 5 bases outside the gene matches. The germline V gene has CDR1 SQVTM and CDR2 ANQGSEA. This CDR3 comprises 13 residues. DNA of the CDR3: TGCAGCGTTGCAGCGGGAGCAGGAGAGACCCAGTACTTC. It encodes CSVAAGAGETQYF.

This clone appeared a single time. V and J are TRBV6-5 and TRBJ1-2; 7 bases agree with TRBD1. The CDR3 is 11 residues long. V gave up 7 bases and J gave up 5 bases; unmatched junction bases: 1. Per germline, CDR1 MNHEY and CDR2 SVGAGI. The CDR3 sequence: CASTGGYGYTF. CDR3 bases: TGTGCCAGCACAGGGGGGTATGGCTACACCTTC.

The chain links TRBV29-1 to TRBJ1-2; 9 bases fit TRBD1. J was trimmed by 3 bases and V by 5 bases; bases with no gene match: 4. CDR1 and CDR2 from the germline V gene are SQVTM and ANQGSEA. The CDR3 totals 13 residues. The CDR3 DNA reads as TGCAGCGTTTGGACAGGGGCATACTATGGCTACACCTTC. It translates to CSVWTGAYYGYTF.

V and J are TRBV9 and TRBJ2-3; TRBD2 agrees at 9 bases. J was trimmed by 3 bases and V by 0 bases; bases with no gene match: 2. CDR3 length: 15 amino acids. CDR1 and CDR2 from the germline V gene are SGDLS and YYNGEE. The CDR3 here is CASSVESGGTDTQYF. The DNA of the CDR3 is TGTGCCAGCAGCGTAGAGAGCGGGGGGACAGATACGCAGTATTTT.

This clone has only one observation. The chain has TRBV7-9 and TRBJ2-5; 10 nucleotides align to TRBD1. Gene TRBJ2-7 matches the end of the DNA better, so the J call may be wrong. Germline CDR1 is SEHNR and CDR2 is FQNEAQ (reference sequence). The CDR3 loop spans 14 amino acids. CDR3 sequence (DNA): TGTGCCAGCAGCTCCGGGACAGGGGTGCACGAGCAGTACTTC. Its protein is CASSSGTGVHEQYF.

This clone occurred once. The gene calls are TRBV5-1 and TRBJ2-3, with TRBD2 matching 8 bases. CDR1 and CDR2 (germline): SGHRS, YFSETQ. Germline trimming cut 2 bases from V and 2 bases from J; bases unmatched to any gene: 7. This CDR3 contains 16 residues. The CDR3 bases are TGCGCCAGCAGCTTTTCGGGGGGGCTAAACACAGATACGCAGTATTTT. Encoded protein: CASSFSGGLNTDTQYF.

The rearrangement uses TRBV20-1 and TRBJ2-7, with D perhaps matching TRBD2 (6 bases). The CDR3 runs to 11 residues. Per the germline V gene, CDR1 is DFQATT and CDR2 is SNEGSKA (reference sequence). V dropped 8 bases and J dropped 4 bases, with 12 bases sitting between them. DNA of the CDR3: TGCAGTATACCCGGGGGATACGAGCAGTACTTC. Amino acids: CSIPGGYEQYF.

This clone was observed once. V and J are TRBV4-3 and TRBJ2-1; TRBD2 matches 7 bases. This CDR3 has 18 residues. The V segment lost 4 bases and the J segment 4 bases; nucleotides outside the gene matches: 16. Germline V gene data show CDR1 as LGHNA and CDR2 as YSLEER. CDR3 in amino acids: CASSPVDSGRELYNEQFF. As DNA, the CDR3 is TGCGCCAGCAGCCCGGTAGACAGTGGGCGGGAGTTGTACAATGAGCAGTTCTTC.

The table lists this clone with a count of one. CDR3 region: CASSPGQGGLYGEQYF. DNA of the CDR3: TGTGCCAGCAGCCCGGGACAGGGTGGACTCTACGGAGAGCAGTACTTC. The chain couples TRBV11-2 to TRBJ2-7; the match to TRBD1 covers 9 bases. The germline CDR1 and CDR2 sequences are SGHAT and FQNNGV. CDR3 length equals 16 residues. Germline trimming cut 5 bases from V and 7 bases from J; bases unmatched to any gene: 15.

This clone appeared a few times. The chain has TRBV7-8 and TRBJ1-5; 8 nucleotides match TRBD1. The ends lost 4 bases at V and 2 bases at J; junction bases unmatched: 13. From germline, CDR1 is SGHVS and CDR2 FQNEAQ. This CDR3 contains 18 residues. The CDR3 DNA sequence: TGTGCCAGCAGCTCAACACCCCGGACAGGGTCCGGCAATCAGCCCCAGCATTTT. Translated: CASSSTPRTGSGNQPQHF. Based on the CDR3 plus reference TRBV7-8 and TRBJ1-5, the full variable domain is GAGVSQSPRYKVAKRGQDVALRCDPISGHVSLFWYQQALGQGPEFLTYFQNEAQLDKSGLPSDRFFAERPEGSVSTLKIQRTQQEDSAVYLCASSSTPRTGSGNQPQHFGDGTRLSIL.

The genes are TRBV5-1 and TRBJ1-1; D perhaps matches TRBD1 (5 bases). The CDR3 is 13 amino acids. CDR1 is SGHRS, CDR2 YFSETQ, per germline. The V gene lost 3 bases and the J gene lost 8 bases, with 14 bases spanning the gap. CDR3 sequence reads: CASSWLGGEEAFF. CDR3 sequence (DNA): TGCGCCAGCAGCTGGCTGGGGGGGGAAGAAGCTTTCTTT.

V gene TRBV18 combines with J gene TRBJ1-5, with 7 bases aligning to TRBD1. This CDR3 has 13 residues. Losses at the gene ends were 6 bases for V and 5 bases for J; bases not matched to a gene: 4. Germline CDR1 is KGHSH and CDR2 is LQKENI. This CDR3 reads CASSSGQDQPQHF. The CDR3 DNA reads TGTGCCAGCTCTTCAGGACAGGATCAGCCCCAGCATTTT.

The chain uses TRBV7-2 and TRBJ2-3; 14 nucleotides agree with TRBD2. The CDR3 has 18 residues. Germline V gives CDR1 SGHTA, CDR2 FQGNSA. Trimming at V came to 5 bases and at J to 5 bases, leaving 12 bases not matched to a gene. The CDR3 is CASSPGTSGGRFGDTQYF. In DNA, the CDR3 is TGTGCCAGCAGCCCCGGGACTAGCGGGGGCCGATTTGGAGATACGCAGTATTTT.

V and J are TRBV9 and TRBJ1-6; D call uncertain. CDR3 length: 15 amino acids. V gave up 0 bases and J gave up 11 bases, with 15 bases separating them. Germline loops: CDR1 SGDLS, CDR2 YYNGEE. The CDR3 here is CASSVGERRSTPLHF. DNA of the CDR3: TGTGCCAGCAGCGTAGGTGAGAGGCGTTCAACACCCCTCCACTTT. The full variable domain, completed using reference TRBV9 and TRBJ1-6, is DSGVTQTPKHLITATGQRVTLRCSPRSGDLSVYWYQQSLDQGLQFLIQYYNGEERAKGNILERFSAQQFPDLHSELNLSSLELGDSALYFCASSVGERRSTPLHFGNGTRLTVT.

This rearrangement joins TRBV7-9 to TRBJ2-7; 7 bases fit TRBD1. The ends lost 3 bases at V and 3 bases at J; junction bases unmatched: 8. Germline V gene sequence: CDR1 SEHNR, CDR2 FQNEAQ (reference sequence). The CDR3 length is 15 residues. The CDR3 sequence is CASSFDRARGYEQYF. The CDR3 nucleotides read TGTGCCAGCAGCTTTGACAGGGCCAGGGGCTACGAGCAGTACTTC. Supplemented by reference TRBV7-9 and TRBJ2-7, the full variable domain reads DTGVSQNPRHKITKRGQNVTFRCDPISEHNRLYWYRQTLGQGPEFLTYFQNEAQLEKSRLLSDRFSAERPKGSFSTLEIQRTEQGDSAMYLCASSFDRARGYEQYFGPGTRLTVT.

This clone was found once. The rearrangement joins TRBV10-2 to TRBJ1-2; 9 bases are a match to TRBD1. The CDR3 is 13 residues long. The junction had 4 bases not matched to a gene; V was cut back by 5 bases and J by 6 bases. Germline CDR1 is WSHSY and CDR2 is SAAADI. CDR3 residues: CASSPGTGNGYTF. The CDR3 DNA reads TGCGCCAGCAGTCCCGGGACAGGGAATGGCTACACCTTC.

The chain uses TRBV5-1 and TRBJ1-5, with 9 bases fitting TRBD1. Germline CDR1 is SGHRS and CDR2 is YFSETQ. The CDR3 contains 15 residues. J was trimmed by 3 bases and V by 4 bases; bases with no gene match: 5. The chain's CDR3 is CASSAGTGHNQPQHF. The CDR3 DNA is TGCGCCAGCAGCGCCGGGACAGGGCACAATCAGCCCCAGCATTTT. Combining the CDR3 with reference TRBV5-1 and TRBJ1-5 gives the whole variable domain KAGVTQTPRYLIKTRGQQVTLSCSPISGHRSVSWYQQTPGQGLQFLFEYFSETQRNKGNFPGRFSGRQFSNSRSEMNVSTLELGDSALYLCASSAGTGHNQPQHFGDGTRLSIL.

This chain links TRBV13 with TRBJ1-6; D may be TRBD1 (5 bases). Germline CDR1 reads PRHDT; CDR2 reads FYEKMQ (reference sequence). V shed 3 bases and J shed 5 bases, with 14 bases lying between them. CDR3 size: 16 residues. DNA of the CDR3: TGTGCCAGCAGCTTTGGGGCCTACACGAATAATTCACCCCTCCACTTT. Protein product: CASSFGAYTNNSPLHF. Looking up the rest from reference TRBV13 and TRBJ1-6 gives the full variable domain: AAGVIQSPRHLIKEKRETATLKCYPIPRHDTVYWYQQGPGQDPQFLISFYEKMQSDKGSIPDRFSAQQFSDYHSELNMSSLELGDSALYFCASSFGAYTNNSPLHFGNGTRLTVT.

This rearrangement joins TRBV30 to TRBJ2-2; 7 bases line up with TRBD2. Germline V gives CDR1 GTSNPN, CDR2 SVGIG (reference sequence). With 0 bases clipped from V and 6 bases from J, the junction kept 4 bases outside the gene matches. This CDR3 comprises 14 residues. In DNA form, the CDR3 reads TGTGCCTGGAGTGTGGAGGGGAGGGCCGGGGAGCTGTTTTTT. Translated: CAWSVEGRAGELFF.

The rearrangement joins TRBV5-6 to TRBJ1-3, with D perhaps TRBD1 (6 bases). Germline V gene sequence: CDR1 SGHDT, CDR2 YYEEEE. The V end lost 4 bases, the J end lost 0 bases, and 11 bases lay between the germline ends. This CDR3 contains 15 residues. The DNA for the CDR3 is TGTGCCAGCAGCGCCACAGGGAACTCTGGAAACACCATATATTTT. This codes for CASSATGNSGNTIYF.

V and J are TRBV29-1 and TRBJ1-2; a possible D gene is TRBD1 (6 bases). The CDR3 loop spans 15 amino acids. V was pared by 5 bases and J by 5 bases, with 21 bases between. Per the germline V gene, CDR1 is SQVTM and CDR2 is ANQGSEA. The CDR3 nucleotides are TGCAGCGTTTCCAGGGGCGGGGGTAACTATTATGGCTACACCTTC. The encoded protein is CSVSRGGGNYYGYTF.

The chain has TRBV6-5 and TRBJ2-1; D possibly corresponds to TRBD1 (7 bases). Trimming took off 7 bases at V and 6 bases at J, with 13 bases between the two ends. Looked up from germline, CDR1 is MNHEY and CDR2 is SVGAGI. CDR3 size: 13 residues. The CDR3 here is CASNHRGLNEQFF. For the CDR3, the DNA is TGTGCCAGCAACCACAGGGGACTCAATGAGCAGTTCTTC.

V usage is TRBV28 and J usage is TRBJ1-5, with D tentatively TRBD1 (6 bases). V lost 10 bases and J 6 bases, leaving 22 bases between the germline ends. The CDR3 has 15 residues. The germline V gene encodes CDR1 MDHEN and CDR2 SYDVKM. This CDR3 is CAISPRGGGGQPQHF. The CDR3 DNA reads TGTGCCATCTCCCCTAGGGGGGGCGGAGGTCAGCCCCAGCATTTT.

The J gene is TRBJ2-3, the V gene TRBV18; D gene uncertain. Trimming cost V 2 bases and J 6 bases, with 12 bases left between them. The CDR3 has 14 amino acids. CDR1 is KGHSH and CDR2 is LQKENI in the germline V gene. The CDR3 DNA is TGTGCCAGCTCACCATTTCCACCGAGGGATACGCAGTATTTT. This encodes CASSPFPPRDTQYF.